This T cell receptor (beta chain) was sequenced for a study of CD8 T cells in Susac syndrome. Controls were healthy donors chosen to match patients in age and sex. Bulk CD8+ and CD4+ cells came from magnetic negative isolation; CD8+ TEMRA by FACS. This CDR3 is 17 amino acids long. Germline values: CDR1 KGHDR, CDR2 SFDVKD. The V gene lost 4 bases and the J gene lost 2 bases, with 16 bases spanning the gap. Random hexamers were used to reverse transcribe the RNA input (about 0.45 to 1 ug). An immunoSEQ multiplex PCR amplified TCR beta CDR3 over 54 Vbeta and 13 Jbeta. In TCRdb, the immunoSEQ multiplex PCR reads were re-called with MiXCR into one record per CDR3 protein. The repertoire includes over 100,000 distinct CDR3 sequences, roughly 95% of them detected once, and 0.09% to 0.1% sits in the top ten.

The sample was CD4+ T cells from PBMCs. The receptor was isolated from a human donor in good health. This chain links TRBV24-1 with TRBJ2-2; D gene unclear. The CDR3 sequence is CATSDPNSLGNTGELFF. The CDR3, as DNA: TGTGCCACCAGTGACCCAAACAGTTTAGGAAACACCGGGGAGCTGTTTTTT.